This TCR beta chain emerged from a study of long-term antiretroviral therapy in people with HIV. Survey-level resolution applied to immunoSEQ assay v3.0. Sequencing was performed with immunoSEQ multiplex PCR; in TCRdb, only in-frame clones are kept and a portion is missing. This sample carries some 21,000 clones, around 86% of them seen once, and the ten largest clones take 6.5% to 8.5%. The V end lost 0 bases, the J end lost 6 bases, and 6 bases lay between the germline ends. From germline, CDR1 is KGHSH and CDR2 LQKENI. The CDR3 has 13 residues. This receptor was taken from a man younger than 35 with HIV. The sample in question was unsorted PBMCs, obtained 0.2 years before starting antiretroviral therapy. The chain has TRBV18 and TRBJ1-5, with D uncertain. CDR3 sequence (DNA): TGTGCCAGCTCACCACCTTCGGGTCAGCCCCAGCATTTT. The encoded protein is CASSPPSGQPQHF.